A single sample gave rise to the 10 T cell receptor beta chains below, sequenced in a study of early T cells in non-severe SARS-CoV-2 infection. TCRdb reanalysed the 5' RACE reads using MiXCR and keeps one entry per CDR3 protein. The sample includes 55,000 to 75,000 distinct CDR3 sequences, about 8% seen only once; the top ten take approximately 3.1%. Specimen: whole blood. These TCRs come from an adult who was a healthcare worker with PCR-confirmed SARS-CoV-2 infection or an uninfected control (not recorded which).

This clonotype has at least ten counts. The gene calls are TRBV7-8 and TRBJ2-1; 9 nucleotides agree with TRBD1. Germline CDR1 SGHVS, CDR2 FQNEAQ. Unmatched junction bases numbered 5, after V lost 2 bases and J lost 15 bases. The CDR3 runs 12 residues. The CDR3 DNA is TGTGCCAGCAGCTTAAACCGGGACAGGGTGTTCTTC. It codes for CASSLNRDRVFF.

This clonotype was counted a few times. CDR3 in amino acids: CSPGPPGTYEQYF. The CDR3 DNA reads TGCAGTCCCGGGCCGCCGGGGACCTACGAGCAGTACTTC. The rearrangement uses TRBV20-1 and TRBJ2-7; TRBD2 might be the D (5 bases). The germline V gene has CDR1 DFQATT and CDR2 SNEGSKA (reference sequence). V shed 8 bases and J shed 2 bases, with 16 bases lying between them. The CDR3 length is 13 residues.

This clonotype was seen many times. This chain links TRBV5-5 with TRBJ2-3, with D unresolved. Germline CDR1 reads SGHKS; CDR2 reads YYEKEE (reference sequence). CDR3 length: 12 amino acids. Trimming cost V 4 bases and J 2 bases, with 5 bases left between them. The CDR3 spells CASSDLTDTQYF. CDR3 DNA sequence: TGTGCCAGCAGCGACCTCACAGATACGCAGTATTTT.

This clonotype was seen ten or more times. The V call is TRBV28, the J call TRBJ1-1; D is possibly TRBD1 (6 bases). From germline, CDR1 is MDHEN and CDR2 SYDVKM. The CDR3 totals 13 residues. Trimming left V 6 bases short and J 1 base short, with 9 bases between. DNA for the CDR3: TGTGCCAGCAGCTTACAGGGGAACACTGAAGCTTTCTTT. It encodes CASSLQGNTEAFF.

This clonotype was seen repeatedly, ten times or more. This chain joins TRBV6-5 and TRBJ1-2; maybe TRBD1 (5 bases). The length of the CDR3 is 14 residues. Per the germline V gene, CDR1 is MNHEY and CDR2 is SVGAGI. With 2 bases removed from V and 4 bases from J, the gap between germline ends came to 11 bases. DNA for the CDR3: TGTGCCAGCAGTTACGGGGGTCAGCCCTATGGCTACACCTTC. This translates into CASSYGGQPYGYTF.

CDR3 sequence (DNA): TGTGCCAGCAGCTTAGGATCTACACCAGATACGCAGTATTTT. This gives the protein CASSLGSTPDTQYF. V usage is TRBV11-2 and J usage is TRBJ2-3; D is undetermined. The germline CDR1 and CDR2 sequences are SGHAT and FQNNGV. Trimming removed 1 base from V and 4 bases from J, with 9 bases in between. CDR3 length equals 14 residues.

This clonotype occurred many times. The chain joins TRBV18 to TRBJ1-1; unclear D gene. Germline V lookup: CDR1 KGHSH, CDR2 LQKENI. The CDR3 consists of 13 residues. V lost 6 bases, J lost 6 bases, and 14 bases lay in between. The CDR3 nucleotides are TGTGCCAGCTCCCACCTAGCCAGCTCTGAAGCTTTCTTT. Protein product: CASSHLASSEAFF.

The CDR3 here is CASSTENSGANVLTF. The CDR3 DNA sequence: TGCGCCAGCAGCACCGAGAACTCTGGGGCCAACGTCCTGACTTTC. The chain is built from TRBV5-1 and TRBJ2-6; D gene uncertain. V gave up 4 bases and J gave up 0 bases, with 8 bases separating them. This CDR3 is built from 15 residues. CDR1 is SGHRS, CDR2 YFSETQ, per germline.

As to this clonotype: Sequence at one end of the junction differs from germline and may be a read error. The CDR3: CASSHSGEDGELFF. In DNA form, the CDR3 reads TGTGCCAGCAGTCACTCCGGGGAAGACGGGGAGCTGTTTTTT. The chain joins TRBV6-2 or TRBV6-3 to TRBJ2-2; weak D call: TRBD2 (5 bases). Germline CDR1 reads MNHEY; CDR2 reads SVGEGT. The CDR3 is 14 residues long.

In its sample, this clonotype was seen many times. The chain recombines TRBV27 with TRBJ2-1, with 10 bases aligning to TRBD1. The CDR3 totals 16 residues. V lost 3 bases to trimming and J lost 6 bases; unmatched junction nucleotides: 8. Per germline, CDR1 MNHEY and CDR2 SMNVEV (reference sequence). In nucleotides, the CDR3 is TGTGCCAGCAGTTTCCCTCCCGGGACAGGGGTCAATGAGCAGTTCTTC. Protein sequence: CASSFPPGTGVNEQFF.